This section outlines one T cell receptor (beta chain) sequence together with its context. Its antigen is still unknown. Profiling relied on immunoSEQ multiplex PCR, and the TCRdb table lists in-frame clones only, not all of them. The sample carries more than 85,000 clones, around nine tenths recorded once. The data were obtained in a study of T cell responses to AZD1222 COVID-19 vaccine. The length of the CDR3 is 19 residues. The germline V gene encodes CDR1 SGHNT and CDR2 YYREEE (reference sequence). V was pared by 2 bases and J by 0 bases, with 8 bases of the junction left unmatched. Study-wide points: Repertoire sampling was restricted to post-peak T cell response timepoints. Donor demographics were predominantly white British with a female majority; clonal diversity may be underestimated.

This receptor was taken from an adult in good health. V usage is TRBV5-4 and J usage is TRBJ2-6; 10 bases fit TRBD2. The sample in question was peripheral blood, obtained on day 0 of AZD1222 vaccination. As DNA, the CDR3 is TGTGCCAGCAGCTTCCCTAGCGGGAGTCCCTCCTCTGGGGCCAACGTCCTGACTTTC. It yields the protein CASSFPSGSPSSGANVLTF.